This TCR beta chain comes out of a study of T cell repertoires in ileal Crohn's disease (dated by TCRdb to between 2017 and 2020). Turning to the overall study: The median duration of disease was around 7.3 years, and at the time of surgery around 40% of patients were active smokers. Every patient underwent surgery because of a complication, which was stricturing disease in around 61% of cases and penetrating disease in around 40%. Roughly half of the patients were given postoperative therapy, with around eleven receiving thiopurines and about 19 receiving anti-TNF agents. A prospective multicentre cohort supplied the 57 Crohn's disease patients whose TCR repertoires were analysed. The study was conducted in parallel with a multicentre cohort built to find predictors of early endoscopic recurrence after ileocolonic resection. A Rutgeerts score above i0 was used to define endoscopic postoperative recurrence. A total of roughly 170 mucosal samples from around 60 patients were sequenced, collected from several sites on the surgical specimen and at postoperative endoscopy. What the study reported, not specific to this receptor: Patients who were active smokers at surgery had a significantly higher proportion of clonal expansions than non-smokers (approximately 28% vs 17%, p=0.02). Sorted CD8 T cells carried more high-frequency clones than CD4 T cells, suggesting mucosal expansions were mainly CD8. Endoscopic recurrence was found to be associated with higher high-frequency clone percentages at surgery, and recurrence was observed in all patients with clonality above 26.8% (18/57). Only a subgroup of patients, of unstated size, had their mucosal CD4 and CD8 T cells sorted and sequenced.

Adults with ileal or ileocolonic Crohn's disease and an indication for ileocolonic resection were eligible for inclusion. Whole ileal mucosal biopsies were kept frozen at -80 degrees C prior to DNA extraction. Genomic DNA was isolated from frozen whole biopsies using a TRizol-based method, and the DNA was quantified with a NanoDrop 2000 spectrophotometer. Relative to germline, V is 3 bases shorter and J is 1 base shorter, with 9 bases between their ends. The CDR3 numbers 14 residues from cysteine through phenylalanine. Only the CDR3 region is kept as DNA, spanning 42 bases read in frame from base 1. The germline V gene supplies CDR1 KGHSH and CDR2 LQKENI. A word on this clone: The target of this receptor is not known. The sample holds no much larger clone one base away, and base qualities are not on file.

For commercial TCRB immunosequencing, about 0.45 micrograms of biopsy DNA were submitted for each sample. Adaptive Biotechnology amplified CDR3 regions from genomic DNA with a two-step multiplex PCR that controlled for amplification bias. Primers for every V and J gene segment were used in the first PCR, and barcodes and Illumina adapters were added in the second PCR. CDR3 libraries were sequenced using an Illumina instrument. The source study handled its data this way. Analysis combined the vendor-provided pipelines with custom analysis of raw data in R/Bioconductor under R version 3.3.0. Clonality, ranging from 0 to 1, was calculated as the inverse of the normalised Shannon entropy of all productive clones. High-frequency clones were defined as the share of the repertoire occupied by the top 100 clones, with only clones passing a 95% confidence test being retained. Repertoire diversity was measured with the Simpson index, and overlap between samples was measured with the Morisita-Horn index. Drawn from immuneACCESS, this table holds only the in-frame rearrangements with V and J called that TCRdb kept. Clones are partly lost; checked studies trace under half to an unresolved V gene and leave the rest unexplained. V, J and clone size reflect that table, while D and trimming were determined from the DNA. The sample table contains some 4,500 clones; only one count was recorded for under 75% of them. 20% to 25% of the sample is taken by the ten largest.

Sample: ileal tissue. The chain employs TRBV18 and TRBJ1-1; the D gene cannot be resolved reliably. The source of this sequence is an adult with Crohn's disease. The DNA sequence follows: TGTGCCAGCTCACCCCTGACACAGAACACTGAAGCTTTCTTT. Its amino acids are CASSPLTQNTEAFF.